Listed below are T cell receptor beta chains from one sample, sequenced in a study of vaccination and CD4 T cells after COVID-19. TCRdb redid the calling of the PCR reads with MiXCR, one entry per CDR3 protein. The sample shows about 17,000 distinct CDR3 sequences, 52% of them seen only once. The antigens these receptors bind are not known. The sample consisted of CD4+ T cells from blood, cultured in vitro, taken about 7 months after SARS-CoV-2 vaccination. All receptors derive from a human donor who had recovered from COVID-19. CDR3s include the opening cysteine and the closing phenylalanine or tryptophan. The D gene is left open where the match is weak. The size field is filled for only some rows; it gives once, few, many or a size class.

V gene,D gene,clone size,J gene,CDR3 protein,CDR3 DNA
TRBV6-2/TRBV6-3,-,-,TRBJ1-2,CASSYRGNNGGYTF,TGTGCCAGCAGTTATAGAGGGAATAACGGCGGCTACACCTTC
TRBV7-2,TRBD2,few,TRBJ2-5,CASSLVSGRPGETQYF,TGTGCCAGCAGCTTGGTTAGCGGGAGGCCGGGGGAGACCCAGTACTTC
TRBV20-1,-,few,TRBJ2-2,CSARDRRGGSGELFF,TGCAGTGCTAGAGATAGGAGGGGGGGCTCCGGGGAGCTGTTTTTT
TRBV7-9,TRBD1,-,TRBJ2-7,CASSFRQGYEQYF,TGTGCCAGCAGCTTCCGACAGGGTTACGAGCAGTACTTC
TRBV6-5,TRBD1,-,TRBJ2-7,CASSYSGTETYEQYF,TGTGCCAGCAGTTACTCGGGGACAGAGACCTACGAGCAGTACTTC
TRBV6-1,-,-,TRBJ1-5,CASSEALGRQPQHF,TGTGCCAGCAGTGAAGCACTGGGACGTCAGCCCCAGCATTTT
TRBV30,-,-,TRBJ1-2,CAHEREYYGYTF,TGTGCCCATGAGAGGGAATACTATGGCTACACCTTC
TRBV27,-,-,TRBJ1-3,CASSPTGSGNTIYF,TGTGCCAGCAGTCCTACAGGGTCTGGAAACACCATATATTTT
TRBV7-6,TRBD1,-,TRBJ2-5,CASSKRQGTTQETQYF,TGTGCCAGCAGCAAAAGACAGGGAACAACACAAGAGACCCAGTACTTC
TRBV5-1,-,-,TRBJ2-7,CASSQEVSEGYEQYF,TGCGCCAGCAGCCAAGAGGTCAGCGAGGGTTACGAGCAGTACTTC
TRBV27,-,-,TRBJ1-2,CASTRQPKYGYTF,TGTGCCAGCACGCGACAGCCTAAGTATGGCTACACCTTC
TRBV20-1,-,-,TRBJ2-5,CSARDLRLAETQYF,TGCAGTGCTAGAGATTTAAGGCTAGCGGAGACCCAGTACTTC
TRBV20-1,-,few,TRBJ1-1,CSARDPRKAFF,TGCAGTGCTAGAGATCCTCGGAAAGCTTTCTTT
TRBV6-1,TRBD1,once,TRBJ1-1,CASKLRQGNTEAFF,TGTGCCAGCAAACTACGACAGGGGAACACTGAAGCTTTCTTT
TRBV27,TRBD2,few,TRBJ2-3,CASSLRLAGNTDTQYF,TGTGCCAGCAGTTTGAGACTAGCGGGAAACACAGATACGCAGTATTTT
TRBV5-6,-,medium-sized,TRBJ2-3,CASSLASRDTQYF,TGTGCCAGCAGCTTGGCATCAAGAGATACGCAGTATTTT
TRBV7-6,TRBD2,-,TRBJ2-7,CASSSLFGGLAGHSPYVQYF,TGTGCCAGCAGCTCCCTCTTCGGGGGACTAGCGGGCCACTCCCCGTACGTGCAGTACTTC
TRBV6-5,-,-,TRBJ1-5,CASGAGGTSSYEQYFGPGNQPQHF,-
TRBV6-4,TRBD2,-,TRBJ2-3,CASSASGGTDTQYF,TGTGCCAGCAGCGCTAGCGGGGGCACAGATACGCAGTATTTT
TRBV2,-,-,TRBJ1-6,CASSRGWSPLHF,TGTGCCAGCAGTAGGGGTTGGTCACCCCTCCACTTT
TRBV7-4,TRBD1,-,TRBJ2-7,CASSASGTGIYEQYF,TGTGCCAGCAGCGCATCCGGGACAGGGATTTACGAGCAGTACTTC
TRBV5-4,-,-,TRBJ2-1,CASSAGGASSYNEQFF,TGTGCCAGCAGCGCCGGCGGGGCGAGCTCCTACAATGAGCAGTTCTTC
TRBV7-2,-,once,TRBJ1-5,CASSLYDQPQHF,TGTGCCAGCAGCTTGTACGATCAGCCCCAGCATTTT
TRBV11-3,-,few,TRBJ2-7,CASSLTSFGPTYEQYF,TGTGCCAGCAGCCTAACCTCATTTGGGCCAACCTACGAGCAGTACTTC
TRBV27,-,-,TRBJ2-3,CASSLRGTDTQYF,TGTGCCAGCAGTTTACGGGGCACAGATACGCAGTATTTT